This is a list of T cell receptor beta chains from one sample in a study of cytomegalovirus exposure and HLA in healthy donors. Profiled with immunoSEQ multiplex PCR; TCRdb holds only in-frame clones, not every one. Its table records more than 50,000 clones. Source material: PBMCs. The receptors come from a woman aged 40 to 55 in good health and CMV-seronegative. CDR3s include the opening cysteine and the closing phenylalanine or tryptophan. Each record gives: V gene, J gene, D gene, CDR3 protein, CDR3 DNA. A D gene is named only where the DNA matches it firmly.

v_gene: TRBV11-3; j_gene: TRBJ1-1; d_gene: NA; CDR3aa: CASSLPGGGGRRGAFF; CDR3nt: TGTGCCAGCAGCCTCCCCGGAGGGGGGGGGCGTAGGGGAGCTTTCTTT
v_gene: TRBV5-1; j_gene: TRBJ2-2; d_gene: NA; CDR3aa: CASYPRSNTGELFF; CDR3nt: TGCGCCAGTTACCCCAGGTCGAACACCGGGGAGCTGTTTTTT
v_gene: TRBV14; j_gene: TRBJ1-6; d_gene: TRBD1; CDR3aa: CASSQGTGTGVSPLHF; CDR3nt: TGTGCCAGCAGCCAAGGGACCGGGACAGGGGTGTCACCCCTCCACTTT
v_gene: TRBV4-3; j_gene: TRBJ2-7; d_gene: TRBD1; CDR3aa: CASSPWGQGAYEQYF; CDR3nt: TGCGCCAGCAGCCCTTGGGGACAGGGCGCCTACGAGCAGTACTTC
v_gene: TRBV6-1; j_gene: TRBJ2-1; d_gene: TRBD2; CDR3aa: CASSKERGLLEQFF; CDR3nt: TGTGCCAGCAGTAAAGAGCGGGGTTTGCTTGAGCAGTTCTTC
v_gene: TRBV6-1; j_gene: TRBJ2-5; d_gene: TRBD2; CDR3aa: CASRGTSETQYF; CDR3nt: TGTGCCAGCAGGGGGACTAGCGAGACCCAGTACTTC
v_gene: TRBV9; j_gene: TRBJ1-1; d_gene: NA; CDR3aa: CASSPGPFGEAFF; CDR3nt: TGTGCCAGCAGCCCTGGCCCTTTCGGGGAAGCTTTCTTT
v_gene: TRBV7-9; j_gene: TRBJ1-4; d_gene: NA; CDR3aa: CASSETSGNEKLFF; CDR3nt: TGTGCCAGCAGCGAAACGTCCGGGAATGAAAAACTGTTTTTT
v_gene: TRBV19; j_gene: TRBJ1-5; d_gene: NA; CDR3aa: CASSIGQEVGQFYRPNQPQHF; CDR3nt: TGTGCCAGTAGTATAGGACAGGAGGTAGGACAATTTTACCGTCCCAATCAGCCCCAGCATTTT
v_gene: TRBV7-2; j_gene: TRBJ2-2; d_gene: NA; CDR3aa: CASSIRGQANTGELFF; CDR3nt: TGTGCCAGCAGCATCAGGGGACAAGCAAACACCGGGGAGCTGTTTTTT
v_gene: TRBV7-9; j_gene: TRBJ1-1; d_gene: NA; CDR3aa: CASSPAEREAFF; CDR3nt: TGTGCCAGCAGCCCCGCAGAACGCGAAGCTTTCTTT
v_gene: TRBV7-2; j_gene: TRBJ2-3; d_gene: TRBD2; CDR3aa: CASSFLSGGRTDTQYF; CDR3nt: TGTGCCAGCAGCTTCCTTAGCGGGGGGCGCACAGATACGCAGTATTTT
v_gene: TRBV4-1; j_gene: TRBJ2-5; d_gene: TRBD1; CDR3aa: CASSQDDRGQETQYF; CDR3nt: TGCGCCAGCAGCCAGGATGACAGGGGGCAAGAGACCCAGTACTTC
v_gene: TRBV28; j_gene: TRBJ2-5; d_gene: NA; CDR3aa: CASRAGQETQYF; CDR3nt: TGTGCCAGCAGGGCGGGGCAAGAGACCCAGTACTTC
v_gene: TRBV9; j_gene: TRBJ1-1; d_gene: NA; CDR3aa: CASSVTRGDTEAFF; CDR3nt: TGTGCCAGCAGCGTAACGCGGGGGGACACTGAAGCTTTCTTT